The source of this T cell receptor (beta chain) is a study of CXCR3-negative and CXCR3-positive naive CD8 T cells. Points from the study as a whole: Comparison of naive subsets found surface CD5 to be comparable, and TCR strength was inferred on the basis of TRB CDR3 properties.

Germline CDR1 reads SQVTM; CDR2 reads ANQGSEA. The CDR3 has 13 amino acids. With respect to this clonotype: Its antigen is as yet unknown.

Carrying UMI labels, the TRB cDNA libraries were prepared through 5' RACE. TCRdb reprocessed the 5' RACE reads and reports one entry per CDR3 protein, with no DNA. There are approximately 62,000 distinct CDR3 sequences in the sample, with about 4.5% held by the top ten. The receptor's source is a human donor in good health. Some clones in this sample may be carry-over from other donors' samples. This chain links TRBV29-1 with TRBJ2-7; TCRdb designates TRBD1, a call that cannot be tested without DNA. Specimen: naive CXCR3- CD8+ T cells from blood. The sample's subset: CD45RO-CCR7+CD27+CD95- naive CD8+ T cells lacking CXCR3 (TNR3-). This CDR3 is CSVRTPGSYEQYF.